A single sample is the source of the 7 T cell receptor beta chains below, sequenced in a study of cytomegalovirus exposure and HLA in healthy donors. TCRdb keeps only in-frame clones here, not all; method: immunoSEQ multiplex PCR. The sample shows some 90,000 clones, approximately 96% of them seen only once. The material sequenced was PBMCs. The receptors originated from a man aged 18 to 35 in good health and CMV-seronegative.

J is TRBJ2-6 and V is TRBV11-3; D call uncertain. V lost 1 base to trimming and J lost 0 bases, with 4 bases between them. Germline values: CDR1 SGHNT, CDR2 YENEEA. CDR3 length: 15 residues. The DNA for the CDR3 is TGTGCCAGCAGCTTAGGCGCCTCTGGGGCCAACGTCCTGACTTTC. Translated: CASSLGASGANVLTF.

The J gene is TRBJ1-4, the V gene TRBV5-4; D might be TRBD1 (5 bases). The CDR3 consists of 15 residues. Trimming cost V 4 bases and J 4 bases, with 14 bases left between them. Germline-derived CDR1 and CDR2 are SGHNT and YYREEE (reference sequence). The DNA of the CDR3 is TGTGCCAGCAGCCCCGCGGGGGGACTTAATGAAAAACTGTTTTTT. It encodes CASSPAGGLNEKLFF.

This chain connects TRBV7-9 to TRBJ2-2, with a weak D call TRBD1 (5 bases). Per germline, CDR1 SEHNR and CDR2 FQNEAQ (reference sequence). With 2 bases removed from V and 0 bases from J, the gap between germline ends came to 13 bases. The CDR3 loop spans 17 amino acids. In nucleotides, the CDR3 is TGTGCCAGCAGCTTACTGGGGCCAGGGTCGAACACCGGGGAGCTGTTTTTT. Its protein product is CASSLLGPGSNTGELFF.

The V call is TRBV5-1, the J call TRBJ2-3; TRBD1 matches at 7 bases. Trimming removed 4 bases from V and 4 bases from J; junction bases left unmatched: 6. Germline V CDR1 and CDR2: SGHRS, YFSETQ. The CDR3 totals 14 residues. The CDR3 DNA reads as TGCGCCAGCAGCCTAAGACAGGGCTCAGATACGCAGTATTTT. This sequence encodes CASSLRQGSDTQYF.

This clone was seen just once. The chain carries TRBV30 and TRBJ2-5; 9 positions match TRBD2. The CDR3 runs to 14 residues. Germline-derived CDR1 and CDR2 are GTSNPN and SVGIG (reference sequence). V lost 2 bases, J lost 4 bases, and 5 bases stayed unmatched. CDR3 region: CAWSIGAGGETQYF. As DNA, the CDR3 is TGTGCCTGGAGTATTGGAGCGGGAGGAGAGACCCAGTACTTC.

The chain combines TRBV19 with TRBJ2-1, with D possibly matching TRBD2 (6 bases). The CDR3 is made up of 16 amino acids. The germline V and J ends were trimmed by 1 base and 0 bases, with 10 bases remaining between them. Germline CDR1 and CDR2: LNHDA and SQIVND (reference sequence). The CDR3 region has the DNA TGTGCCAGTAGTATAGGTAGCGGAAGCTCCTACAATGAGCAGTTCTTC. This gives the protein CASSIGSGSSYNEQFF.

This clone appeared once. The chain has TRBV5-4 and TRBJ2-1, with 9 bases aligning to TRBD2. CDR3 size: 15 residues. Looked up from germline, CDR1 is SGHNT and CDR2 is YYREEE (reference sequence). The junction had 6 bases not matched to a gene; V was cut back by 4 bases and J by 4 bases. CDR3 loop: CASSLRLADYNEQFF. CDR3 bases: TGTGCCAGCAGCCTCCGACTAGCGGATTACAATGAGCAGTTCTTC.